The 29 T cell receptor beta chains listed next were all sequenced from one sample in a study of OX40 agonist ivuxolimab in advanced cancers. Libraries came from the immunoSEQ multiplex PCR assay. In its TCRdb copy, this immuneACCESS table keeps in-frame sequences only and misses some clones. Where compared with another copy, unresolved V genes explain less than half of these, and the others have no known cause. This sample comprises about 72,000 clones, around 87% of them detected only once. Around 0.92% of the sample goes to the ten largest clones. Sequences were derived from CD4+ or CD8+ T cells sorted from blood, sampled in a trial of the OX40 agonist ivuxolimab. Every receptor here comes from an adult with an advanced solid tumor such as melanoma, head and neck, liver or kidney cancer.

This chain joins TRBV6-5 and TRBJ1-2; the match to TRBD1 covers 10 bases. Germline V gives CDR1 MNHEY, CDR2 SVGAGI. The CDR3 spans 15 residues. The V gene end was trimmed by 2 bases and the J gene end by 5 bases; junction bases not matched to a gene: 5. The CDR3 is CASSYRDRGGYGYTF. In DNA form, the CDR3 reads TGTGCCAGCAGTTACCGGGACAGGGGTGGGTATGGCTACACCTTC.

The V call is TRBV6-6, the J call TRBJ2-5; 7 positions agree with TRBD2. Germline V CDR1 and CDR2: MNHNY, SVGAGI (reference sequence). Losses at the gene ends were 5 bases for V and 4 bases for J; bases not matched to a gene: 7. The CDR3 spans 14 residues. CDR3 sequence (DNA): TGTGCCAGCAGTGGACCGGGACTACGAGAGACCCAGTACTTC. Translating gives CASSGPGLRETQYF.

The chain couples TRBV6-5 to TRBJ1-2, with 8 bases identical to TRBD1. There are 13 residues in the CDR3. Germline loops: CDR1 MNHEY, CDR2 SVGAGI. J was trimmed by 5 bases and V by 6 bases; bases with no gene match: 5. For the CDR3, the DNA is TGTGCCAGCAGGCCGACAGGGGATTATGGCTACACCTTC. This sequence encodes CASRPTGDYGYTF.

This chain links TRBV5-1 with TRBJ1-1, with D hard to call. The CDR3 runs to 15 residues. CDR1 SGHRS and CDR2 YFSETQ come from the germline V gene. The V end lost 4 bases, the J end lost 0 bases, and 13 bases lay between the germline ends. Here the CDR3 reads CASSPSGRLNTEAFF. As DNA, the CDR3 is TGCGCCAGCAGCCCTTCCGGGCGGTTGAACACTGAAGCTTTCTTT.

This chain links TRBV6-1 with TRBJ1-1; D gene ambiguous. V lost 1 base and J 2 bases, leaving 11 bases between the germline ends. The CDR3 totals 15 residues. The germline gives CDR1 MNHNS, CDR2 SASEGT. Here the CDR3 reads CASSEVRAVNTEAFF. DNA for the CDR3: TGTGCCAGCAGTGAAGTACGAGCGGTAAACACTGAAGCTTTCTTT.

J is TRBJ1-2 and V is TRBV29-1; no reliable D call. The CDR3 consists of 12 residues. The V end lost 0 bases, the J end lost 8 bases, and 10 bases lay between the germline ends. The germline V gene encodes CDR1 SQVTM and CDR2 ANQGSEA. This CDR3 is CSVEEGLAGYTF. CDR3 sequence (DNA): TGCAGCGTTGAAGAGGGTCTTGCCGGCTACACCTTC. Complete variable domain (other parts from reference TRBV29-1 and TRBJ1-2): SAVISQKPSRDICQRGTSLTIQCQVDSQVTMMFWYRQQPGQSLTLIATANQGSEATYESGFVIDKFPISRPNLTFSTLTVSNMSPEDSSIYLCSVEEGLAGYTFGSGTRLTVV.

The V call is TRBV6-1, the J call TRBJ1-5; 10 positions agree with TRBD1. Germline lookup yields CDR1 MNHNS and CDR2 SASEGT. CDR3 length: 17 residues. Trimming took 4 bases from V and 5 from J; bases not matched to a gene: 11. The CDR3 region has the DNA TGTGCCAGCAGTGGGGCCCGGGACAGGGGAATACATCAGCCCCAGCATTTT. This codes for CASSGARDRGIHQPQHF.

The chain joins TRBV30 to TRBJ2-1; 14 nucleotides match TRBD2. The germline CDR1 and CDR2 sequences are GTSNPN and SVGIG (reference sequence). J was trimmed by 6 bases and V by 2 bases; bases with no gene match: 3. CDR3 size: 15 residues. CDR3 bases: TGTGCCTGGAGTCCGGGACTAGCGGGAGTCAATGAGCAGTTCTTC. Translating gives CAWSPGLAGVNEQFF. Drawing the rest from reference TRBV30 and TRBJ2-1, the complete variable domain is SQTIHQWPATLVQPVGSPLSLECTVEGTSNPNLYWYRQAAGRGLQLLFYSVGIGQISSEVPQNLSASRPQDRQFILSSKKLLLSDSGFYLCAWSPGLAGVNEQFFGPGTRLTVL.

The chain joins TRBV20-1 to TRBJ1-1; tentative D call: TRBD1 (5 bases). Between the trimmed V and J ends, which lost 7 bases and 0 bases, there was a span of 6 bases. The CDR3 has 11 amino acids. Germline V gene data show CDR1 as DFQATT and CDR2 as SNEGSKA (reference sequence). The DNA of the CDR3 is TGCAGTGGGACATTGAACACTGAAGCTTTCTTT. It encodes CSGTLNTEAFF.

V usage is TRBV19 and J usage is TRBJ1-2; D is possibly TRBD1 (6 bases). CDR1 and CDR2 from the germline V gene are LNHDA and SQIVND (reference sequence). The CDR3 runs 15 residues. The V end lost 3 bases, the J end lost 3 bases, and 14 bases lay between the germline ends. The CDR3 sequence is CASSIRGGLDYGYTF. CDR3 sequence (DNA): TGTGCCAGTAGTATTAGGGGGGGTCTTGACTATGGCTACACCTTC.

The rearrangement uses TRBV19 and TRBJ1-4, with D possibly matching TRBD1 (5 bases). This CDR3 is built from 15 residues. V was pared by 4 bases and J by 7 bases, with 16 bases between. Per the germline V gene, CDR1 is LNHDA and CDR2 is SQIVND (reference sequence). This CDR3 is CASSKDPRGGEKLFF. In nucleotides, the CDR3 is TGTGCCAGTAGTAAGGACCCGCGCGGGGGTGAAAAACTGTTTTTT.

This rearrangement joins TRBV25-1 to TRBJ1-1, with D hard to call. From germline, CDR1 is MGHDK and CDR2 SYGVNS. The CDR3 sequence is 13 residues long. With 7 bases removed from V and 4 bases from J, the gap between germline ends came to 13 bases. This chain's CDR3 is CASTPAGSTEAFF. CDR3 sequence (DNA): TGTGCCAGCACCCCCGCGGGTTCCACTGAAGCTTTCTTT.

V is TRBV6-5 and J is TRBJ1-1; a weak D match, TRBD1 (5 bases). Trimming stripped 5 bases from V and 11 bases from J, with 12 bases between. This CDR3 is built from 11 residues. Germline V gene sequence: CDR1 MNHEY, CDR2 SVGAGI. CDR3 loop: CASSTGGTAFF. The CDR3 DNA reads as TGTGCCAGCAGTACGGGGGGGACTGCTTTCTTT.

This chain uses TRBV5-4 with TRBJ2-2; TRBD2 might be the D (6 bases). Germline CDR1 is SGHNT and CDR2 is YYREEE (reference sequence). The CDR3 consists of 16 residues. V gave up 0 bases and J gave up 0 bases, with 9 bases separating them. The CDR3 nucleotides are TGTGCCAGCAGCTTGGGCGGGACCGCGAACACCGGGGAGCTGTTTTTT. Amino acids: CASSLGGTANTGELFF.

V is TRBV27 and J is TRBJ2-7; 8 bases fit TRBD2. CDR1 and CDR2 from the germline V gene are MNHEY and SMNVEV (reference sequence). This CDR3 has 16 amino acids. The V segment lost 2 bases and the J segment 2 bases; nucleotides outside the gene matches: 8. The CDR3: CASSLVLGTRTYEQYF. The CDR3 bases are TGTGCCAGCAGTTTAGTCCTAGGGACTAGAACCTACGAGCAGTACTTC.

DNA for the CDR3: TGTGCCACCCAACAGGGTCTCGAGCAGTACTTC. Protein product: CATQQGLEQYF. This chain joins TRBV15 and TRBJ2-7, with a possible D match to TRBD1 (6 bases). With 8 bases removed from V and 6 bases from J, the gap between germline ends came to 11 bases. Germline V CDR1 and CDR2: LNHNV, YYDKDF (reference sequence). The length of the CDR3 is 11 residues.

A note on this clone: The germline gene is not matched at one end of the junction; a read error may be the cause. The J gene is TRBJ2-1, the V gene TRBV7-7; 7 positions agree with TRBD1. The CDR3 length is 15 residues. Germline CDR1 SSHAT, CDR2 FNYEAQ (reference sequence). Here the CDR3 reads CASSPLGTAYNEQFF. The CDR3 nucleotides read TGTGCTAGCAGCCCCCTCGGGACAGCCTACAATGAGCAGTTCTTC.

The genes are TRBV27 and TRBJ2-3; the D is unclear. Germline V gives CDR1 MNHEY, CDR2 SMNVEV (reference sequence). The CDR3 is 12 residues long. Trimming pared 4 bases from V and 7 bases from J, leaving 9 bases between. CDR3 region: CASSSAPNTQYF. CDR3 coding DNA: TGTGCCAGCAGTTCCGCCCCCAATACGCAGTATTTT.

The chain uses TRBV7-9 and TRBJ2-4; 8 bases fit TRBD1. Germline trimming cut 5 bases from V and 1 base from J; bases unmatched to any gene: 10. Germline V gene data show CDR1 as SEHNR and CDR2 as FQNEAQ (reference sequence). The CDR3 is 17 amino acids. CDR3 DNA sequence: TGTGCCAGCAGCACTGCCGGACAGGGTATCGCCAAAAACATTCAGTACTTC. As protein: CASSTAGQGIAKNIQYF.

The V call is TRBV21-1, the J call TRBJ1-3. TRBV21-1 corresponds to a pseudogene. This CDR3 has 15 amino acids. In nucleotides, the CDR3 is TGTGCCAGCAGCAAAGGTGAAGGCTATAGAAACACCATATATTTT. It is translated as CASSKGEGYRNTIYF.

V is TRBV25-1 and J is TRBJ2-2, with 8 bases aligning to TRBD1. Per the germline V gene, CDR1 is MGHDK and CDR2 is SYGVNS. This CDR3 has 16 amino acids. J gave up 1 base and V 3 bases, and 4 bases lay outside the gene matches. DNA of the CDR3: TGTGCCAGCAGTGACCGCGGACAGGGGAACACCGGGGAGCTGTTTTTT. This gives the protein CASSDRGQGNTGELFF.

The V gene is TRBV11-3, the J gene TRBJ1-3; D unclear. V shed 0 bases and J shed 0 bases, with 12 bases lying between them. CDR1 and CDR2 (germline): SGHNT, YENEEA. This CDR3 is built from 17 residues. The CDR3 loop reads CASSLDGSRRSGNTIYF. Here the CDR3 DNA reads TGTGCCAGCAGCTTAGATGGATCCAGGCGCTCTGGAAACACCATATATTTT.

The CDR3 nucleotides read TGTGCCAGCAGGCCTAGACTAGCGGGGGGCTCAGATACGCAGTATTTT. The encoded protein is CASRPRLAGGSDTQYF. The chain links TRBV2 to TRBJ2-3, with 13 bases aligning to TRBD2. This CDR3 region has 16 residues. CDR1 and CDR2 from the germline V gene are SNHLY and FYNNEI. V lost 6 bases, J lost 4 bases, and 7 bases stayed unmatched. The full variable domain, its missing parts supplied by reference TRBV2 and TRBJ2-3, is EPEVTQTPSHQVTQMGQEVILRCVPISNHLYFYWYRQILGQKVEFLVSFYNNEISEKSEIFDDQFSVERPDGSNFTLKIRSTKLEDSAMYFCASRPRLAGGSDTQYFGPGTRLTVL.

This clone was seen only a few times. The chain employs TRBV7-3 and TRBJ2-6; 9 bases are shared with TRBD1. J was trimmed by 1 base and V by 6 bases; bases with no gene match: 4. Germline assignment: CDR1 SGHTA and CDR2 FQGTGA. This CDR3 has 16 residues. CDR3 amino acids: CASRTGGSSGANVLTF. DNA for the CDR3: TGTGCCAGCAGAACAGGGGGCTCATCTGGGGCCAACGTCCTGACTTTC.

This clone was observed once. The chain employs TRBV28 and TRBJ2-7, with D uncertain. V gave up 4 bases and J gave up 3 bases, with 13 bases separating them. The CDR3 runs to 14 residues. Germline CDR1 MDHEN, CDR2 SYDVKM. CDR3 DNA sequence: TGTGCCAGCAGTTCTCCATCGATCATCTACGAGCAGTACTTC. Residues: CASSSPSIIYEQYF.

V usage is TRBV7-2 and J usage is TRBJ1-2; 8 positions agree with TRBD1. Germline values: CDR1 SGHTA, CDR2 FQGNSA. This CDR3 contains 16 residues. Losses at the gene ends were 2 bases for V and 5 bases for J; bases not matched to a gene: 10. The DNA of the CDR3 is TGTGCCAGCAGCTTAATAGCGACAGGGGAAATTTATGGCTACACCTTC. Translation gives CASSLIATGEIYGYTF.

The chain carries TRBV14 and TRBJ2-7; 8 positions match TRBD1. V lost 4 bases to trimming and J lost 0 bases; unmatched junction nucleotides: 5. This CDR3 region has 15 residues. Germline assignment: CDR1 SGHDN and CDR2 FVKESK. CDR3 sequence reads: CASSPWTGSSYEQYF. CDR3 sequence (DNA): TGTGCCAGCAGCCCCTGGACAGGGAGCTCCTACGAGCAGTACTTC.

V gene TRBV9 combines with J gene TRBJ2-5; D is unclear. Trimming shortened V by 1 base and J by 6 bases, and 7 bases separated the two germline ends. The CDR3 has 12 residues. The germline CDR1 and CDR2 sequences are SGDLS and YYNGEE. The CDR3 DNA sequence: TGTGCCAGCAGCGTATCGGGCCAGACCCAGTACTTC. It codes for CASSVSGQTQYF.

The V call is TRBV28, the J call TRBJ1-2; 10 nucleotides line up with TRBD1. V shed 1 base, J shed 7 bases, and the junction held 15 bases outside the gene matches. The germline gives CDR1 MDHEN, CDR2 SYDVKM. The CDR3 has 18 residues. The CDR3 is CASSLSGDSGQGNSGYTF. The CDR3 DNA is TGTGCCAGCAGTTTATCCGGTGACTCGGGACAGGGGAACAGTGGCTACACCTTC.